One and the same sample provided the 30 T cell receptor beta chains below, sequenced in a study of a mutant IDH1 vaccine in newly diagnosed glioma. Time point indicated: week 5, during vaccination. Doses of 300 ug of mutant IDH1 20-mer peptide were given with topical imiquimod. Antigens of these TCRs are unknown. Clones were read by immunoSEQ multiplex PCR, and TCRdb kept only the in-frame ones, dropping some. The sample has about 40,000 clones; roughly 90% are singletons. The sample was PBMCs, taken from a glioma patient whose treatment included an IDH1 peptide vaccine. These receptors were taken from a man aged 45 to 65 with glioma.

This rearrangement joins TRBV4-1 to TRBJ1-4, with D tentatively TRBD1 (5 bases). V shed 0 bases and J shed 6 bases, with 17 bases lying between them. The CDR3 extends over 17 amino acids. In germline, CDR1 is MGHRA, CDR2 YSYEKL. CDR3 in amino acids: CASSQESGGGVYEKLFF. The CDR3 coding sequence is TGCGCCAGCAGCCAAGAATCAGGCGGAGGGGTTTATGAAAAACTGTTTTTT.

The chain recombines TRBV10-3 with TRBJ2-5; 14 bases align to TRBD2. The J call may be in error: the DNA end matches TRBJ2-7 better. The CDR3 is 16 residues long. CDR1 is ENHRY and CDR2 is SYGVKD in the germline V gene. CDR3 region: CAISTGLAGESYEQYF. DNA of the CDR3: TGTGCCATCAGTACGGGACTAGCGGGGGAATCCTACGAGCAGTACTTC.

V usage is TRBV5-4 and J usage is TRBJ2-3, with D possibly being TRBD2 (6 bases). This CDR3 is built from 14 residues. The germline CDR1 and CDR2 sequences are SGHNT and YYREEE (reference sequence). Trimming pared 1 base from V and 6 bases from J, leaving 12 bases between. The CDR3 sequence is CASSLFSSADTQYF. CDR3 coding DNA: TGTGCCAGCAGCTTGTTTTCTAGCGCTGATACGCAGTATTTT.

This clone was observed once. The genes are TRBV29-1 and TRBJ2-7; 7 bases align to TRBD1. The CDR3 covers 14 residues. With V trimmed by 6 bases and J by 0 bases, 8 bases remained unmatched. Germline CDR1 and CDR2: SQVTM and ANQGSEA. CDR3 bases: TGCAGCGTGAGAGGGGGCCTCGGCTCCTACGAGCAGTACTTC. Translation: CSVRGGLGSYEQYF.

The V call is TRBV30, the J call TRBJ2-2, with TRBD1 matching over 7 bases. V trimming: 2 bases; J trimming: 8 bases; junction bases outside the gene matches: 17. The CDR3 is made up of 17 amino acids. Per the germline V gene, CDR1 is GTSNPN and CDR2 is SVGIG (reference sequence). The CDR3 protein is CAWSPIHRDSSSGELFF. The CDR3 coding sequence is TGTGCCTGGAGTCCAATCCACCGGGACAGTTCCTCGGGGGAGCTGTTTTTT. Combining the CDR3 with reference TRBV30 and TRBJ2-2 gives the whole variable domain SQTIHQWPATLVQPVGSPLSLECTVEGTSNPNLYWYRQAAGRGLQLLFYSVGIGQISSEVPQNLSASRPQDRQFILSSKKLLLSDSGFYLCAWSPIHRDSSSGELFFGEGSRLTVL.

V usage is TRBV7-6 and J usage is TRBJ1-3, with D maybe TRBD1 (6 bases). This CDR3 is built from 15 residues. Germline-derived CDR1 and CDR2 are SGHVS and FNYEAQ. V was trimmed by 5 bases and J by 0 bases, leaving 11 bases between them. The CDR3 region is CASSQGQGSGNTIYF. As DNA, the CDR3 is TGTGCCAGCAGCCAGGGGCAGGGCTCTGGAAACACCATATATTTT.

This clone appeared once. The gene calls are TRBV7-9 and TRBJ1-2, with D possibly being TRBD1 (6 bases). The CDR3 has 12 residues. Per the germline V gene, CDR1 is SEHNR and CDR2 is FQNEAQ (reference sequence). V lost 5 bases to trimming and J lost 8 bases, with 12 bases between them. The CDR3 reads CASSPGARGYTF. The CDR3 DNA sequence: TGTGCCAGCAGCCCAGGGGCGCGAGGCTACACCTTC.

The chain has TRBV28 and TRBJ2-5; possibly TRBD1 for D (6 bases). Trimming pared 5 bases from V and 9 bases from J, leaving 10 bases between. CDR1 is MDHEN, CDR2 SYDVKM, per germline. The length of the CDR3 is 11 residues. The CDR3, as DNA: TGTGCCAGCAGTCCTCAGGGGTCCCAGTACTTC. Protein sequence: CASSPQGSQYF.

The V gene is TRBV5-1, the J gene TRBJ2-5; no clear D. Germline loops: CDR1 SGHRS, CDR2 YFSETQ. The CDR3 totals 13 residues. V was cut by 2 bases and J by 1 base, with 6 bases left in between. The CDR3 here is CASSFIPQETQYF. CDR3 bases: TGCGCCAGCAGCTTTATCCCCCAAGAGACCCAGTACTTC.

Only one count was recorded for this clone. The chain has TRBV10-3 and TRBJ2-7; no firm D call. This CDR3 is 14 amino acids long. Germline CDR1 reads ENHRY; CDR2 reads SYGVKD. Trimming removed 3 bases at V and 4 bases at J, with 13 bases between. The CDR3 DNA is TGTGCCATCAGTGAAGGGTTAAGCAGGTACGAGCAGTACTTC. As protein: CAISEGLSRYEQYF.

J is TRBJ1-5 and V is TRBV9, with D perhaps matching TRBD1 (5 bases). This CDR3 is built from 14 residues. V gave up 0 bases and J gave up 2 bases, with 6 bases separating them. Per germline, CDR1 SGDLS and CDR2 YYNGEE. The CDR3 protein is CASSVEGGNQPQHF. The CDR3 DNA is TGTGCCAGCAGCGTAGAAGGGGGCAATCAGCCCCAGCATTTT.

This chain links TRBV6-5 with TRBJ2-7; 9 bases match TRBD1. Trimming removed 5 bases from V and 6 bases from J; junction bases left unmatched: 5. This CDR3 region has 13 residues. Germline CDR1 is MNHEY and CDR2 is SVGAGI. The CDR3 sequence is CASSLGQGLEQYF. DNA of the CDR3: TGTGCCAGCAGTCTGGGACAGGGTCTCGAGCAGTACTTC.

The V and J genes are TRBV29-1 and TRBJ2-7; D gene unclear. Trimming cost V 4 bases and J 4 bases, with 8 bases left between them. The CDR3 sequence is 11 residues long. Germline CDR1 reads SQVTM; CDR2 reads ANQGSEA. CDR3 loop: CSVAARYEQYF. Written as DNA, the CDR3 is TGCAGCGTTGCGGCGAGGTACGAGCAGTACTTC.

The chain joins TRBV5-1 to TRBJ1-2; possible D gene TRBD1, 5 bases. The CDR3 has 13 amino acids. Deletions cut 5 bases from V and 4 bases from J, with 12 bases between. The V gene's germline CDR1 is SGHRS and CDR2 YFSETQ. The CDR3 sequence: CASRGDLSYGYTF. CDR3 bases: TGCGCCAGCAGGGGGGACCTGTCCTATGGCTACACCTTC.

CDR3 coding DNA: TGTGCCAGCAGCATCGGGACAGCGAACACTGAAGCTTTCTTT. Protein: CASSIGTANTEAFF. The chain has TRBV9 and TRBJ1-1; 7 positions agree with TRBD1. Germline V gene data show CDR1 as SGDLS and CDR2 as YYNGEE. With 4 bases clipped from V and 1 base from J, the junction kept 4 bases outside the gene matches. The CDR3 spans 14 residues.

The CDR3 loop is CASGQGENTEAFF. CDR3 DNA sequence: TGCGCCAGCGGACAGGGGGAAAACACTGAAGCTTTCTTT. The genes are TRBV5-1 and TRBJ1-1; TRBD1 matches 10 bases. After removal of 7 bases from V and 2 bases from J, the junction contained 2 bases not matched to a gene. The germline V gene has CDR1 SGHRS and CDR2 YFSETQ. CDR3 length: 13 residues.

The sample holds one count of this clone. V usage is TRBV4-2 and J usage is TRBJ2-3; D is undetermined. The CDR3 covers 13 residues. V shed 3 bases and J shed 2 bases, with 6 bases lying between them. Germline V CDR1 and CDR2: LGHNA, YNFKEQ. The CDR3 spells CASSQSPTDTQYF. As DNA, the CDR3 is TGTGCCAGCAGCCAGAGTCCCACAGATACGCAGTATTTT.

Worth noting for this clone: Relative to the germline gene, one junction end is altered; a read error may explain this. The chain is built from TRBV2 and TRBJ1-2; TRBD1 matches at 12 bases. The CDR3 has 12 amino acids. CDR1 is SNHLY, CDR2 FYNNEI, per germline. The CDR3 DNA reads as TGTGCCAGTTCCCGGGACAGGGGGCTCATGGCCTTC. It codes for CASSRDRGLMAF.

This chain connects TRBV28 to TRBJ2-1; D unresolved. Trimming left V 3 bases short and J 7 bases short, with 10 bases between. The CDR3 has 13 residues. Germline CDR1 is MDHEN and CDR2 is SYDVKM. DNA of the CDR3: TGTGCCAGCAGTTTTGTGGTTGGAAATGAGCAGTTCTTC. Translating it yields CASSFVVGNEQFF.

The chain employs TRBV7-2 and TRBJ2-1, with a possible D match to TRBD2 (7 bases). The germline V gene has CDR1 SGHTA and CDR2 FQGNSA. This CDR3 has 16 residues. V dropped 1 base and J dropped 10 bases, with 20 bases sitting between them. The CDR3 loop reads CASSLVPGGAVSEQFF. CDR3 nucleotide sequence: TGTGCCAGCAGCTTAGTCCCTGGGGGGGCGGTTTCGGAGCAGTTCTTC.

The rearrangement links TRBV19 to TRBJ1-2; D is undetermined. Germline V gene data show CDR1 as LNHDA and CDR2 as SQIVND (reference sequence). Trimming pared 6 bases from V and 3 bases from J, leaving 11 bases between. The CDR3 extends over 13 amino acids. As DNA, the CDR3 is TGTGCCAGTAGCCCCTCCGGCGACTATGGCTACACCTTC. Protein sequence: CASSPSGDYGYTF.

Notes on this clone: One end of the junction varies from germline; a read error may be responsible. The CDR3 here is CASSLGAGGSSETQYF. In DNA, the CDR3 is TGTGCTAGCAGCTTAGGAGCGGGCGGCAGTTCGGAGACCCAGTACTTC. This chain joins TRBV7-7 and TRBJ2-5; possible D gene TRBD2, 6 bases. CDR1 is SSHAT, CDR2 FNYEAQ, per germline (reference sequence). This CDR3 region has 16 residues.

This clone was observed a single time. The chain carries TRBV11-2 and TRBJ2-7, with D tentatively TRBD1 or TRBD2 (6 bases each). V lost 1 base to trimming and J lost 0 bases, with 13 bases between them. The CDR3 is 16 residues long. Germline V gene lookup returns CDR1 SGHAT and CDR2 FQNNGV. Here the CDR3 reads CASSLAGGTTSYEQYF. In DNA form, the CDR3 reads TGTGCCAGCAGCTTAGCAGGCGGGACAACCTCCTACGAGCAGTACTTC. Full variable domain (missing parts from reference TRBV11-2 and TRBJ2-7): EAGVAQSPRYKIIEKRQSVAFWCNPISGHATLYWYQQILGQGPKLLIQFQNNGVVDDSQLPKDRFSAERLKGVDSTLKIQPAKLEDSAVYLCASSLAGGTTSYEQYFGPGTRLTVT.

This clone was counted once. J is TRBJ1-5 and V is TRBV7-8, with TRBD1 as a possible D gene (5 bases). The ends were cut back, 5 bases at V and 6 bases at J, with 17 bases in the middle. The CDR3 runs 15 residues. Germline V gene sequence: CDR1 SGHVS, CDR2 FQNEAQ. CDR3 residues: CASSLGRVVGQPQHF. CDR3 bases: TGTGCCAGCAGCCTCGGCAGGGTGGTAGGTCAGCCCCAGCATTTT.

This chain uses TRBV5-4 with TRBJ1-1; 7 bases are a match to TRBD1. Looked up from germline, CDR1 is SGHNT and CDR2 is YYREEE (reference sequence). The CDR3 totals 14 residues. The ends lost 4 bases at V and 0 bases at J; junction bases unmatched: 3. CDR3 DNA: TGTGCCAGCAGCGTGGGACAGATGAACACTGAAGCTTTCTTT. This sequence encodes CASSVGQMNTEAFF. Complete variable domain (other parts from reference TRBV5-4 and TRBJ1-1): ETGVTQSPTHLIKTRGQQVTLRCSSQSGHNTVSWYQQALGQGPQFIFQYYREEENGRGNFPPRFSGLQFPNYSSELNVNALELDDSALYLCASSVGQMNTEAFFGQGTRLTVV.

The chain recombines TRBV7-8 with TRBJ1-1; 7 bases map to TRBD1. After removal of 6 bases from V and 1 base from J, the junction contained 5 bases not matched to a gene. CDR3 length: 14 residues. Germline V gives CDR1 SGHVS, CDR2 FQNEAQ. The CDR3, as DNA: TGTGCCAGCAGACTGGGACAGCAGAACACTGAAGCTTTCTTT. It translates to CASRLGQQNTEAFF.

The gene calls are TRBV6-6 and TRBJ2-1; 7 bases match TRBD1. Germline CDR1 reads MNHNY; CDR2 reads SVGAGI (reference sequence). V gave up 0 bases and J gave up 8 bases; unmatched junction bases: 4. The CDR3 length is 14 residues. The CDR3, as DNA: TGTGCCAGCAGTTACTCCGCGAGGGGGCATGAGCAGTTCTTC. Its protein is CASSYSARGHEQFF.

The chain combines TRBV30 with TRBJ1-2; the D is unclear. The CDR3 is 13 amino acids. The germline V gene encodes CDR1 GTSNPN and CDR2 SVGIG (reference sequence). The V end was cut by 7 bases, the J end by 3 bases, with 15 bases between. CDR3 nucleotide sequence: TGTGCCTACCTCAGCTCAAGGGACTATGGCTACACCTTC. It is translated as CAYLSSRDYGYTF.

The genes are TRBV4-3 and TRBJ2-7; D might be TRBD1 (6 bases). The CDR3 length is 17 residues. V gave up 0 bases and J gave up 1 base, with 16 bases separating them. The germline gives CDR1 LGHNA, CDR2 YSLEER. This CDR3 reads CASSQDGETTGSYEQYF. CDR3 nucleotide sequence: TGCGCCAGCAGCCAAGATGGGGAAACGACAGGATCCTACGAGCAGTACTTC.

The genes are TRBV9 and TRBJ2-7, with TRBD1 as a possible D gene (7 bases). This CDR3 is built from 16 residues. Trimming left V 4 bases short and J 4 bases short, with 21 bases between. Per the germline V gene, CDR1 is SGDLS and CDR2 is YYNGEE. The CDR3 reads CASSSQGGRPIYEQYF. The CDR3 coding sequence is TGTGCCAGCAGCTCCCAGGGGGGACGGCCGATTTACGAGCAGTACTTC.